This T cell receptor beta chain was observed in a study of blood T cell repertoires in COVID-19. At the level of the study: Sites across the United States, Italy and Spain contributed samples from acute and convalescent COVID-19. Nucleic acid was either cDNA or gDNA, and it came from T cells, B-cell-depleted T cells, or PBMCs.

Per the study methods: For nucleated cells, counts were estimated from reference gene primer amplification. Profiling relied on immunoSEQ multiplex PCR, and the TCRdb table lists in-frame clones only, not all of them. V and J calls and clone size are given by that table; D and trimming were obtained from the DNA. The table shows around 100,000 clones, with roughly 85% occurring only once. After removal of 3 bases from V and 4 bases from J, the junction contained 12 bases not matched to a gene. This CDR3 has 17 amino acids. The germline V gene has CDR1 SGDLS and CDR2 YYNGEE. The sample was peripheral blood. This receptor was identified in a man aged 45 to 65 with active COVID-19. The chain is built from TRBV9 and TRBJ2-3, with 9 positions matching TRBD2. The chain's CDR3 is CASSGDGGGAGADTQYF. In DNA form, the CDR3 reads TGTGCCAGCAGCGGAGATGGCGGGGGGGCAGGCGCAGATACGCAGTATTTT.